This T cell receptor (beta chain) derives from a study of T cells after yellow fever vaccination. Points from the study as a whole: Subsequent booster samples again held most clones from primary vaccination (around 96% CD4, about 90% CD8). Researchers report a weaker secondary response that nonetheless peaked faster, day 5 versus 15. There was a small share of clonotypes that showed up in both the CD4 and CD8 compartments.

Concerning this clonotype: The antigen remains undetermined.

V was cut by 3 bases and J by 7 bases, with 11 bases left in between. From germline, CDR1 is KGHSH and CDR2 LQKENI. The CDR3 extends over 13 amino acids. A process of 5'RACE template switching, which added a universal primer site and UMIs, was used to make TCR cDNA. Via MiXCR, TCRdb re-called the 5' RACE reads, giving one row per CDR3 protein. Among 250,000 to 350,000 distinct CDR3 sequences listed, 4% to 5.5% were seen once. The receptor was isolated from a man between 18 and 29 years old who received the YFV17D yellow fever vaccine. V is TRBV18 and J is TRBJ2-3, with TRBD1 as a possible D gene (6 bases). The specimen was PBMCs, collected 15 days after the yellow fever booster vaccination. CDR3 bases: TGTGCCAGCTCACCCGAACAGGGTAATACGCAGTATTTT. It yields the protein CASSPEQGNTQYF.